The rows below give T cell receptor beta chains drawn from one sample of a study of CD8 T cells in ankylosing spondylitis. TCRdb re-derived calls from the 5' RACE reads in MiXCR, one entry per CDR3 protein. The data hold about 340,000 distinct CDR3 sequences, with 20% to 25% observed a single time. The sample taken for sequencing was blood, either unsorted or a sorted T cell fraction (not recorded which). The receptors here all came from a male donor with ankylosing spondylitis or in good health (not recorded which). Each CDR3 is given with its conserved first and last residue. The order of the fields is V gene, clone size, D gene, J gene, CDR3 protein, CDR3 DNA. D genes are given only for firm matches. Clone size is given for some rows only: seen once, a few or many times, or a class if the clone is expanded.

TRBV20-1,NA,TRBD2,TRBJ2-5,CSARDEGWERGGQETQYF,TGCAGTGCTAGAGATGAGGGGTGGGAGCGGGGAGGCCAAGAGACCCAGTACTTC
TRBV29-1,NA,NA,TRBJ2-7,CSVVGQGDPYEQYF,TGCAGCGTTGTTGGGCAGGGCGACCCCTACGAGCAGTACTTC
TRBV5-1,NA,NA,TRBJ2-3,CASSLWVGDTQYF,TGCGCCAGCAGCTTGTGGGTAGGAGATACGCAGTATTTT
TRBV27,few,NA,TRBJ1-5,CASRITGTNQPQHF,TGTGCCAGCAGGATTACAGGGACCAATCAGCCCCAGCATTTT
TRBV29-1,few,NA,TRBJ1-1,CSVLVNTEAFF,TGCAGCGTTTTGGTGAACACTGAAGCTTTCTTT
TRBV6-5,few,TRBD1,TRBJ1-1,CASSYRGLNTEAFF,TGTGCCAGCAGTTACAGGGGGCTGAACACTGAAGCTTTCTTT
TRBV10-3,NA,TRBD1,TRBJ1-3,CAITDRGGGNTIYF,TGTGCCATCACGGACAGGGGAGGTGGAAACACCATATATTTT
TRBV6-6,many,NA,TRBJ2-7,CASNIEPAGYEQYF,TGTGCCAGCAATATTGAGCCAGCCGGATACGAGCAGTACTTC
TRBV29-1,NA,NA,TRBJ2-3,CSVEFPGAYTDTQYF,TGCAGCGTTGAATTCCCAGGGGCTTACACAGATACGCAGTATTTT
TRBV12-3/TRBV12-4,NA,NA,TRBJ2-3,CASSPPVVMGSTDTQYF,TGTGCCAGCAGTCCGCCCGTAGTGATGGGTAGCACAGATACGCAGTATTTT
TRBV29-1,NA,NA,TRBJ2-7,CSVEMVGAYGQYF,TGCAGCGTTGAAATGGTCGGGGCCTACGGGCAGTACTTC
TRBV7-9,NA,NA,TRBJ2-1,CASQEVSYNEQFF,TGTGCCAGCCAGGAGGTTTCCTACAATGAGCAGTTCTTC
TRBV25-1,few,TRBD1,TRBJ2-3,CASSPPGQYDDTQYF,TGTGCCAGCAGTCCACCGGGACAGTACGATGATACGCAGTATTTT
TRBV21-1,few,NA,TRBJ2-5,CASSKASVGLETQYF,TGTGCCAGCAGCAAAGCCTCGGTAGGGTTGGAGACCCAGTACTTC
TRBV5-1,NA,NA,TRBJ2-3,CASSNPPDTQYF,TGCGCCAGCAGCAACCCCCCGGATACGCAGTATTTT
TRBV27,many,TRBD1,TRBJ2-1,CASSSGLLGQGAWNEQFF,TGTGCCAGCAGCTCGGGCCTCTTGGGGCAGGGGGCTTGGAATGAGCAGTTCTTC
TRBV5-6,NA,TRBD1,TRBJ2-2,CASSLVDRANTGELFF,TGTGCCAGCAGCTTGGTGGACAGGGCGAACACCGGGGAGCTGTTTTTT
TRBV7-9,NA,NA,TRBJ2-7,CASSPAGASEQYF,TGTGCCAGCAGTCCCGCGGGGGCAAGCGAGCAGTACTTC
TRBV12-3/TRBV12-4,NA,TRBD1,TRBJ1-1,CASSPGTVEAFF,TGTGCCAGCAGCCCCGGGACAGTTGAAGCTTTCTTT
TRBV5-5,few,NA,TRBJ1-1,CASSQSPNTEAFF,TGTGCCAGCAGCCAGAGCCCGAACACTGAAGCTTTCTTT
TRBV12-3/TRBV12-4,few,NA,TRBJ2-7,CASSLVIVAGEQYF,TGTGCCAGCAGTTTAGTCATAGTGGCGGGTGAGCAGTACTTC
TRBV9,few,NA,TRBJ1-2,CASSSPRTGVGGYTF,TGTGCCAGCAGCTCCCCCAGGACGGGGGTGGGTGGCTACACCTTC
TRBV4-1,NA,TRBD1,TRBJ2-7,CASSLTGGYDEQYF,TGCGCCAGCAGCCTTACAGGGGGCTACGACGAGCAGTACTTC
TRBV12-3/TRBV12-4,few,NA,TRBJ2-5,CASSPGLSGSQYF,TGTGCCAGCAGTCCTGGACTAAGCGGGTCCCAGTACTTC
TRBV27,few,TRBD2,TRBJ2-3,CASSTLAGGARGTQYF,TGTGCCAGCAGTACGCTAGCGGGGGGAGCACGGGGCACGCAGTATTTT
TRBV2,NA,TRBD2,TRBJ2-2,CASSSGGLGTGELFF,TGTGCCAGCAGTAGCGGGGGATTGGGCACCGGGGAGCTGTTTTTT
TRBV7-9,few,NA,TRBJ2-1,CASSFAGAHNEQFF,TGTGCCAGCAGCTTTGCAGGGGCCCACAATGAGCAGTTCTTC
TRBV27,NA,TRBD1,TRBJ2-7,CASSPGTGLVEQYF,TGTGCCAGCAGTCCCGGGACAGGGTTGGTCGAGCAGTACTTC
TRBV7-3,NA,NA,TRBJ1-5,CASSLNDYSNQPQHF,TGTGCCAGCAGCTTAAACGATTATAGCAATCAGCCCCAGCATTTT
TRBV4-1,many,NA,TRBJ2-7,CASSQVDSSYEQYF,TGCGCCAGCAGCCAAGTTGACAGCTCCTACGAGCAGTACTTC
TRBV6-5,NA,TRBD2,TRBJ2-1,CASSLAGGQGEQFF,TGTGCCAGCAGCTTAGCGGGGGGGCAGGGTGAGCAGTTCTTC
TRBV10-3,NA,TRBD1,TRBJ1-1,CAIGTGDTEAFF,TGTGCCATAGGGACAGGGGACACTGAAGCTTTCTTT
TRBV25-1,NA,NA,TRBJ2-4,CASSEYGGDQPNIQYF,TGTGCCAGCAGTGAATATGGGGGTGATCAACCGAACATTCAGTACTTC
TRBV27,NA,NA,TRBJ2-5,CASSSTGYGQETQYF,TGTGCCAGCAGTTCGACAGGTTACGGCCAAGAGACCCAGTACTTC
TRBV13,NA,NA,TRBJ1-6,CASSFGDSISSLHF,TGTGCCAGCAGCTTTGGGGACTCGATATCGTCCCTCCACTTT
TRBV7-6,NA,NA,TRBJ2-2,CASSLEEVTGIESRELFF,TGTGCCAGCAGCTTAGAAGAGGTCACGGGGATTGAATCCCGGGAGCTGTTTTTT
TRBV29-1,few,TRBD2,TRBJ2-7,CSALTSGPYEQYF,TGCAGCGCCCTGACTAGCGGGCCCTACGAGCAGTACTTC
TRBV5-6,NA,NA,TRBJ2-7,CASSSDGMATYEQYF,TGTGCCAGCAGCTCGGACGGTATGGCGACCTACGAGCAGTACTTC
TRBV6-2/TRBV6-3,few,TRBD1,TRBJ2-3,CASSYSGTGGPDTQYF,TGTGCCAGCAGTTACTCGGGGACAGGGGGCCCAGATACGCAGTATTTT
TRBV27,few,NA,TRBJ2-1,CASFGSYNEQFF,TGTGCCAGCTTTGGTTCCTACAATGAGCAGTTCTTC
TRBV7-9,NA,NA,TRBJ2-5,CASSPPTKKETQYF,TGTGCCAGCAGCCCCCCCACGAAGAAAGAGACCCAGTACTTC
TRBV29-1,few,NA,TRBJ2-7,CSVEAESYEQYF,TGCAGCGTTGAAGCTGAATCCTACGAGCAGTACTTC
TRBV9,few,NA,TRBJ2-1,CASGREGGPSYNEQFF,TGTGCCAGCGGCAGGGAGGGGGGCCCCTCATACAATGAGCAGTTCTTC
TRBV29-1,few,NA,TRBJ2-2,CSVDVGQPNTGELFF,TGCAGCGTTGACGTGGGACAACCGAACACCGGGGAGCTGTTTTTT
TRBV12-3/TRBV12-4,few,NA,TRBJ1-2,CASSRNHGYTF,TGTGCCAGCAGTCGGAATCATGGCTACACCTTC
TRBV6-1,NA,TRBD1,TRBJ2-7,CASSSLYTGTGGSYEQYF,TGTGCCAGCAGCTCCCTATACACCGGGACAGGGGGCAGTTACGAGCAGTACTTC
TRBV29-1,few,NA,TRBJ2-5,CSGGLHGETQYF,TGCAGCGGAGGGTTGCATGGGGAGACCCAGTACTTC
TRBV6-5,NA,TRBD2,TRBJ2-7,CASSYMGLAEIYEQYF,TGTGCCAGCAGTTACATGGGACTAGCGGAGATCTACGAGCAGTACTTC
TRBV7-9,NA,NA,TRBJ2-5,CASSLRPIETQYF,TGTGCCAGCAGCCTCCGACCCATAGAGACCCAGTACTTC
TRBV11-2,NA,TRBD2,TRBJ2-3,CASSYYSGGATDTQYF,TGTGCCAGCAGCTACTATAGCGGGGGGGCGACAGATACGCAGTATTTT
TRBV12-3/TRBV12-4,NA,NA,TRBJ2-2,CASSLNPGELFF,TGTGCCAGCAGTTTAAACCCCGGGGAGCTGTTTTTT